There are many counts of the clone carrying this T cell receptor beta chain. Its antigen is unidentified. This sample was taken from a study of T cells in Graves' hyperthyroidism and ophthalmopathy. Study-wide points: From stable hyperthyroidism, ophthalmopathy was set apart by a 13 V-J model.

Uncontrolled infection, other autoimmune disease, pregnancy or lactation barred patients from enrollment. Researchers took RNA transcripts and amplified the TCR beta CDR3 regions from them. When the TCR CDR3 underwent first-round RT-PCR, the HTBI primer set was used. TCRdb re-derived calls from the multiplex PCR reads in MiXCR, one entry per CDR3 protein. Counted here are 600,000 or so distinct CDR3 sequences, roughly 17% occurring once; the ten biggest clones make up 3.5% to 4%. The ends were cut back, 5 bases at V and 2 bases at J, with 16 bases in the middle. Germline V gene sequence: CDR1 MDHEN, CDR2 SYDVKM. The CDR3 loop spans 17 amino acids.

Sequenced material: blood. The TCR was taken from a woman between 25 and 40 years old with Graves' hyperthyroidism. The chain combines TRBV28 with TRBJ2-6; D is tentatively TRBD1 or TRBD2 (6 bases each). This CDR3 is CASSTRLRGAGANVLTF. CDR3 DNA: TGTGCCAGCAGTACACGCCTGAGGGGGGCTGGGGCCAACGTCCTGACTTTC.